This T cell receptor (beta chain) was recorded in a study of CD8 T cells in ankylosing spondylitis. Study-wide results and caveats: Certain motif variants had earlier been reported in reactive arthritis synovial fluid and blood.

Concerning this clonotype itself: Its target is not known.

The CDR3 is 16 amino acids. TCRdb re-derived calls from the 5' RACE reads in MiXCR, one entry per CDR3 protein. Seen here are 15,000 or so distinct CDR3 sequences, over 7% observed once, and the top ten hold roughly 35%. The chain recombines TRBV21-1 with TRBJ2-1; the table gives TRBD2 as D, unverified against the DNA. TRBV21-1 is annotated as a pseudogene. Sequencing was performed on blood. The receptor was derived from a male donor with ankylosing spondylitis or in good health (not recorded which). This chain's CDR3 is CASSKKEGPEGNEQFF. The CDR3 DNA sequence: TGTGCCAGCAGCAAAAAAGAGGGGCCGGAGGGCAATGAGCAGTTCTTC.